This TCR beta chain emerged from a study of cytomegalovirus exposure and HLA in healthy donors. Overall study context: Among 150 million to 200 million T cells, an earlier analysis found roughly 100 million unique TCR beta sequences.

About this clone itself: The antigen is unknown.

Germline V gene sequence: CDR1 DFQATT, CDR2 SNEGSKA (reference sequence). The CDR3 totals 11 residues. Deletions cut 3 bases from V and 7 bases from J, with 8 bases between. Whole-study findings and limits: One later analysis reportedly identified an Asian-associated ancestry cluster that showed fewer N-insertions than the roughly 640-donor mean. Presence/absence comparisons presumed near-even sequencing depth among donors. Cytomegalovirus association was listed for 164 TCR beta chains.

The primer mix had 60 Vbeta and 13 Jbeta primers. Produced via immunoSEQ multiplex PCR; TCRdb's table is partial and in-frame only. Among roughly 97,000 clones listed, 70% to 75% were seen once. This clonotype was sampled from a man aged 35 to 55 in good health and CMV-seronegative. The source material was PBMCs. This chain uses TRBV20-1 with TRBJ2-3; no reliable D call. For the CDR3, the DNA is TGCAGTGCTAGTTCCCGGTATACGCAGTATTTT. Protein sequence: CSASSRYTQYF.